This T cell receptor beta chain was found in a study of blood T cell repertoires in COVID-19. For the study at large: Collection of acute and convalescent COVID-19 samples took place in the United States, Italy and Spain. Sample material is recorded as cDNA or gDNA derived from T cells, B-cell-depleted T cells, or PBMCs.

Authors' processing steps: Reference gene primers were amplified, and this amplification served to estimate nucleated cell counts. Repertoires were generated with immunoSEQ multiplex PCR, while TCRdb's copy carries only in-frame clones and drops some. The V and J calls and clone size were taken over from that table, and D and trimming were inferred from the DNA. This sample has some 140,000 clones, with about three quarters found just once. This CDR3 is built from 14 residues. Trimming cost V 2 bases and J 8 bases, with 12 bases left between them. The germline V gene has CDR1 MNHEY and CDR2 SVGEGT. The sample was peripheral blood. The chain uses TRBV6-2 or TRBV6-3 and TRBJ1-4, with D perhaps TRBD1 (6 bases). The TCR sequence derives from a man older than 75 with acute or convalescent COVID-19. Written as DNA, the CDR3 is TGTGCCAGCAGTTACGGGGGGGCGCGAGAAAAACTGTTTTTT. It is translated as CASSYGGAREKLFF.